The 21 T cell receptor beta chains below all came from one sample that was sequenced in a study of cytomegalovirus exposure and HLA in healthy donors. PCR primers comprised 60 Vbeta and 13 Jbeta primers. Generated by immunoSEQ multiplex PCR, the TCRdb table keeps only in-frame clones and is missing some. The sample consists of over 120,000 clones, approximately 80% of them appearing once. Specimen: PBMCs. The receptors come from a man aged 25 to 45 in good health and CMV-seropositive.

DNA of the CDR3: TGCAGCGTTGCCGGCTTAGCGGGAGCGACCAATGAGCAGTTCTTC. It is translated as CSVAGLAGATNEQFF. The chain joins TRBV29-1 to TRBJ2-1; 9 nucleotides line up with TRBD2. With V trimmed by 4 bases and J by 6 bases, 10 bases remained unmatched. CDR1 and CDR2 (germline): SQVTM, ANQGSEA. This CDR3 has 15 residues.

This clone was detected once. The chain is built from TRBV2 and TRBJ1-5; D uncertain. Per the germline V gene, CDR1 is SNHLY and CDR2 is FYNNEI. The CDR3 extends over 14 amino acids. Trimming took off 2 bases at V and 6 bases at J, with 11 bases between the two ends. CDR3 DNA sequence: TGTGCCAGCAGTGAATCGGGTTTGGCTCAGCCCCAGCATTTT. Its translation is CASSESGLAQPQHF.

The chain has TRBV19 and TRBJ2-1, with 7 nucleotides matching TRBD1. The ends lost 5 bases at V and 5 bases at J; junction bases unmatched: 12. This CDR3 is 16 amino acids long. The germline gives CDR1 LNHDA, CDR2 SQIVND (reference sequence). The CDR3 protein is CASSPQTGSWDNEQFF. Written as DNA, the CDR3 is TGTGCCAGTAGTCCGCAGACAGGGTCTTGGGACAATGAGCAGTTCTTC.

The chain combines TRBV29-1 with TRBJ2-5; tentatively, D is TRBD1 (6 bases). CDR3 length: 15 residues. CDR1 SQVTM and CDR2 ANQGSEA come from the germline V gene. V lost 3 bases and J lost 2, with 16 bases in between. DNA for the CDR3: TGCAGCGTTGATCTCGGCAGGGGACCACAAGAGACCCAGTACTTC. Amino acids: CSVDLGRGPQETQYF.

This clone was recorded a few times. The chain links TRBV28 to TRBJ1-2; 8 nucleotides agree with TRBD1. Germline-derived CDR1 and CDR2 are MDHEN and SYDVKM. The CDR3 contains 13 residues. V lost 6 bases, J lost 7 bases, and 7 bases stayed unmatched. CDR3 nucleotide sequence: TGTGCCAGCAGACGGACAGGGATTTTTGGCTACACCTTC. It encodes CASRRTGIFGYTF.

This clone was seen a handful of times. The chain carries TRBV5-1 and TRBJ2-7; the match to TRBD1 covers 10 bases. The CDR3 sequence is 14 residues long. CDR1 and CDR2 (germline): SGHRS, YFSETQ. J gave up 1 base and V 3 bases, and 1 base lay outside the gene matches. The DNA of the CDR3 is TGCGCCAGCAGCTGGACAGGGGGATCCTACGAGCAGTACTTC. It specifies CASSWTGGSYEQYF.

The chain carries TRBV5-1 and TRBJ2-7; D is perhaps TRBD1 (6 bases). The V gene lost 2 bases and the J gene lost 2 bases, with 11 bases spanning the gap. Germline assignment: CDR1 SGHRS and CDR2 YFSETQ. The CDR3 sequence is 14 residues long. CDR3 in amino acids: CASSFQTGPYEQYF. The CDR3, as DNA: TGCGCCAGCAGCTTCCAGACAGGACCCTACGAGCAGTACTTC.

The chain couples TRBV10-3 to TRBJ2-7, with 9 bases aligning to TRBD1. Germline values: CDR1 ENHRY, CDR2 SYGVKD. The trim removed 7 bases at V and 3 bases at J, leaving 4 bases unmatched. The CDR3 is 13 amino acids. CDR3 amino acids: CAINRGQGYEQYF. The CDR3 coding sequence is TGTGCCATCAACCGGGGACAGGGCTACGAGCAGTACTTC.

The chain uses TRBV28 and TRBJ1-6, with no clear D. The CDR3 consists of 14 residues. Between the trimmed V and J ends, which lost 3 bases and 5 bases, there was a span of 8 bases. CDR1 and CDR2 from the germline V gene are MDHEN and SYDVKM. The DNA for the CDR3 is TGTGCCAGCAGTTTGATCACACATAATTCACCCCTCCACTTT. Its protein product is CASSLITHNSPLHF.

The CDR3 region has the DNA TGTGCCAGCAGCTCGGCGGGACTAGCGGGGACCAACACCGGGGAGCTGTTTTTT. Protein: CASSSAGLAGTNTGELFF. The V gene is TRBV7-3, the J gene TRBJ2-2, with 13 bases lining up with TRBD2. The CDR3 runs to 18 residues. J gave up 2 bases and V 4 bases, and 7 bases lay outside the gene matches. The germline CDR1 and CDR2 sequences are SGHTA and FQGTGA.

The chain recombines TRBV28 with TRBJ1-3, with D unresolved. This CDR3 region has 13 residues. V lost 8 bases to trimming and J lost 2 bases, with 10 bases between them. Germline V gives CDR1 MDHEN, CDR2 SYDVKM. The CDR3 loop reads CASDKQAGNTIYF. CDR3 nucleotide sequence: TGTGCCAGCGACAAGCAAGCTGGAAACACCATATATTTT.

This chain joins TRBV4-1 and TRBJ2-7; 14 bases agree with TRBD2. The germline V gene has CDR1 MGHRA and CDR2 YSYEKL. CDR3 size: 16 residues. With V trimmed by 0 bases and J by 3 bases, 1 base remained unmatched. CDR3 DNA sequence: TGCGCCAGCAGCCAAGAAGGGACTAGCGGGGGCTACGAGCAGTACTTC. This sequence encodes CASSQEGTSGGYEQYF.

The genes are TRBV2 and TRBJ2-3, with D possibly being TRBD2 (6 bases). Trimming took 5 bases from V and 4 from J, leaving 10 bases between them. This CDR3 contains 13 residues. The V gene's germline CDR1 is SNHLY and CDR2 FYNNEI. The CDR3: CASSWGEPDTQYF. The DNA of the CDR3 is TGTGCCAGCAGTTGGGGGGAGCCAGATACGCAGTATTTT. The full variable domain, in which reference TRBV2 and TRBJ2-3 provide the parts outside the CDR3, is EPEVTQTPSHQVTQMGQEVILRCVPISNHLYFYWYRQILGQKVEFLVSFYNNEISEKSEIFDDQFSVERPDGSNFTLKIRSTKLEDSAMYFCASSWGEPDTQYFGPGTRLTVL.

The CDR3 DNA reads as TGCGCCAGCAGCTTGGCGGGACAGGGGGCGTCCGGGGCCAACGTCCTGACTTTC. Translation: CASSLAGQGASGANVLTF. The gene calls are TRBV5-1 and TRBJ2-6; TRBD1 agrees at 12 bases. This CDR3 region has 18 residues. Germline CDR1 is SGHRS and CDR2 is YFSETQ. V shed 0 bases and J 4 bases; nucleotides not matched to a gene: 5.

The CDR3 spells CASSAALSYGYTF. CDR3 in DNA: TGTGCCAGCAGCGCCGCGTTATCCTATGGCTACACCTTC. The V call is TRBV9, the J call TRBJ1-2; D is unclear. The CDR3 runs to 13 residues. Trimming pared 3 bases from V and 4 bases from J, leaving 10 bases between. Per germline, CDR1 SGDLS and CDR2 YYNGEE.

The chain recombines TRBV30 with TRBJ2-6; D is uncertain. CDR3 length equals 14 residues. CDR1 is GTSNPN and CDR2 is SVGIG in the germline V gene (reference sequence). Trimming stripped 5 bases from V and 0 bases from J, with 8 bases between. The CDR3 region is CAWGWSSGANVLTF. The DNA of the CDR3 is TGTGCCTGGGGGTGGAGCTCTGGGGCCAACGTCCTGACTTTC.

The chain's CDR3 is CASSNTIGEKLFF. CDR3 coding DNA: TGTGCCAGTAGTAACACCATCGGGGAAAAACTGTTTTTT. The chain joins TRBV19 to TRBJ1-4; D remains ambiguous. Germline assignment: CDR1 LNHDA and CDR2 SQIVND (reference sequence). The CDR3 has 13 amino acids. V shed 4 bases and J shed 8 bases, with 11 bases lying between them.

This chain connects TRBV4-1 to TRBJ2-2, with 10 bases lining up with TRBD1. Germline values: CDR1 MGHRA, CDR2 YSYEKL. The J segment lost 0 bases and the V segment lost 3 bases, leaving 4 bases of the junction unmatched. This CDR3 has 17 residues. The CDR3 protein is CASSQMGQGSNTGELFF. The CDR3, as DNA: TGCGCCAGCAGCCAGATGGGACAGGGGTCGAACACCGGGGAGCTGTTTTTT.

This clone was counted a single time. The chain is built from TRBV7-9 and TRBJ1-4; no definite D call. V lost 4 bases and J lost 8, with 8 bases in between. The CDR3 totals 12 residues. Germline V gives CDR1 SEHNR, CDR2 FQNEAQ (reference sequence). The CDR3 here is CASSSLGEKLFF. The CDR3 nucleotides are TGTGCCAGCAGCTCCCTCGGGGAAAAACTGTTTTTT. The full variable domain, with the rest looked up from reference TRBV7-9 and TRBJ1-4, is DTGVSQNPRHKITKRGQNVTFRCDPISEHNRLYWYRQTLGQGPEFLTYFQNEAQLEKSRLLSDRFSAERPKGSFSTLEIQRTEQGDSAMYLCASSSLGEKLFFGSGTQLSVL.

This rearrangement joins TRBV2 to TRBJ2-6; tentative D call: TRBD2 (7 bases). The CDR3 is 16 residues long. V lost 9 bases and J 4 bases, leaving 19 bases between the germline ends. Germline V CDR1 and CDR2: SNHLY, FYNNEI. CDR3 residues: CASVSTRGAGANVLTF. Here the CDR3 DNA reads TGTGCCAGTGTATCTACCCGGGGGGCGGGGGCCAACGTCCTGACTTTC. Full variable domain (missing parts from reference TRBV2 and TRBJ2-6): EPEVTQTPSHQVTQMGQEVILRCVPISNHLYFYWYRQILGQKVEFLVSFYNNEISEKSEIFDDQFSVERPDGSNFTLKIRSTKLEDSAMYFCASVSTRGAGANVLTFGAGSRLTVL.

In this sample, this clone turned up a few times. The chain carries TRBV5-1 and TRBJ1-2; TRBD1 matches 7 bases. Trimming removed 4 bases from V and 8 bases from J; junction bases left unmatched: 14. Germline V gives CDR1 SGHRS, CDR2 YFSETQ. The length of the CDR3 is 15 residues. The DNA of the CDR3 is TGCGCCAGCAGCCCGGGACAGATGGGGCTCGGGGGCTACACCTTC. This translates into CASSPGQMGLGGYTF.